A selection of T cell receptor beta chains follows, all from one sample in a study of shared clonotypes between healthy human individuals. Sequencing used immunoSEQ multiplex PCR; TCRdb keeps in-frame clones, though not all of them. Of roughly 2.5 million clones detected, around 94% appear once; the ten largest clones hold over 0.12%. The sequenced material came from naive CD4+ T cells sorted from blood. These receptors were collected from a man aged 18 to 30 in good health. The CDR3 runs from the conserved cysteine through the conserved F or W. Fields, in order: clone size, CDR3 length, J gene, V gene, D gene, CDR3 DNA, CDR3 protein. A D gene is named only where the DNA matches it firmly. For some rows the clone size is stated as once, few or many, or as a class when expanded; others skip it.

NA | 13 | TRBJ2-1 | TRBV2 | NA | TGTGCCAGCAGTGAAGTAGGGCAAGTTGAGCAGTTCTTC | CASSEVGQVEQFF
NA | 16 | TRBJ1-3 | TRBV18 | TRBD1 | TGTGCCAGCTCACCCCAGGGGGCTAGCTCTGGAAACACCATATATTTT | CASSPQGASSGNTIYF
once | 15 | TRBJ2-6 | TRBV5-1 | NA | TGCGCCAGCAGCAACGTCAACTCTGGGGCCAACGTCCTGACTTTC | CASSNVNSGANVLTF
NA | 15 | TRBJ2-3 | TRBV5-1 | NA | TGCGCCAGCAGCTTGAACGGGGCCAACACAGATACGCAGTATTTT | CASSLNGANTDTQYF
NA | 21 | TRBJ2-3 | TRBV10-3 | TRBD2 | TGTGCCATCAGTGAGTCGAAGGCTAGCGGGGGGTTATCTTCTAGCACAGATACGCAGTATTTT | CAISESKASGGLSSSTDTQYF
NA | 13 | TRBJ1-5 | TRBV6-1 | NA | TGTGCCAGCAATGGGCAGATAAATCAGCCCCAGCATTTT | CASNGQINQPQHF
NA | 13 | TRBJ2-7 | TRBV28 | TRBD2 | TGTGCCAGTTACGCGGGAGAAGGGGTCGAGCAGTACTTC | CASYAGEGVEQYF
once | 16 | TRBJ2-5 | TRBV18 | NA | TGTGCCAGCTCACGCAAATTGTTAACTCAGGGGGAGACCCAGTACTTC | CASSRKLLTQGETQYF
NA | 17 | TRBJ2-3 | TRBV18 | TRBD2 | TGTGCCAGCTCACCTTCGAAAGGACTAGCGCTCACAGATACGCAGTATTTT | CASSPSKGLALTDTQYF
NA | 14 | TRBJ2-5 | TRBV9 | NA | TGTGCCAGCAGCGTAGCTGGCCGACAAGAGACCCAGTACTTC | CASSVAGRQETQYF
NA | 13 | TRBJ1-1 | TRBV30 | NA | TGTGCCTGGGTTCGGGGGGTGAACACTGAAGCTTTCTTT | CAWVRGVNTEAFF
NA | 16 | TRBJ2-7 | TRBV5-1 | TRBD2 | TGCGCCAGCAGCTTGCCACTAATAGCGGGGGTCGACGAGCAGTACTTC | CASSLPLIAGVDEQYF
NA | 16 | TRBJ2-2 | TRBV5-1 | TRBD2 | TGCGCCAGCAGCCCCCGGACTAGTGGGAACACCGGGGAGCTGTTTTTT | CASSPRTSGNTGELFF
NA | 13 | TRBJ2-7 | TRBV18 | TRBD2 | TGTGCCAGCTCACCAGTAACTAGCGCCGAGCAGTACTTC | CASSPVTSAEQYF
NA | 15 | TRBJ2-7 | TRBV6-5 | TRBD1 | TGTGCCAGCAGTTACTCCCGGGACAGCTCCTACGAGCAGTACTTC | CASSYSRDSSYEQYF
once | 14 | TRBJ1-3 | TRBV6-5 | TRBD1 | TGTGCCAGCACCCCGCGACAGGGCGGAAACACCATATATTTT | CASTPRQGGNTIYF
once | 14 | TRBJ2-4 | TRBV2 | NA | TGTGCCAGCACCCCGACCCCCGGGGGAAACATTCAGTACTTC | CASTPTPGGNIQYF
NA | 14 | TRBJ2-7 | TRBV28 | TRBD1 | TGTGCCAGCAGGAAACAGGGGAAATCGAACGAGCAGTACTTC | CASRKQGKSNEQYF
NA | 15 | TRBJ1-6 | TRBV2 | NA | TGTGCCAGCAGATTCCGGGACACGGGTAATTCACCCCTCCACTTT | CASRFRDTGNSPLHF
NA | 18 | TRBJ2-1 | TRBV7-2 | TRBD2 | TGTGCCAGCAGCCCGCGGACTAGCGGGAGGACCTCCTACAATGAGCAGTTCTTC | CASSPRTSGRTSYNEQFF
once | 13 | TRBJ1-5 | TRBV6-5 | NA | TGTGCCAGCAGTCGACAGCGGGGTCAGCCCCAGCATTTT | CASSRQRGQPQHF
once | 16 | TRBJ1-1 | TRBV5-1 | TRBD1 | TGCGCCAGCAGCTTGGAGGGGGGACAGGGGCACACTGAAGCTTTCTTT | CASSLEGGQGHTEAFF
NA | 15 | TRBJ1-5 | TRBV28 | TRBD1 | TGTGCCAGCAGACGAACCGGGACAGGTAGTCAGCCCCAGCATTTT | CASRRTGTGSQPQHF
NA | 15 | TRBJ2-1 | TRBV27 | TRBD2 | TGTGCCAGTAGGACTAGCGGGGGACTATACAATGAGCAGTTCTTC | CASRTSGGLYNEQFF
NA | 15 | TRBJ1-2 | TRBV5-6 | NA | TGTGCCAGCAGCACTTTTTTCCGGACAGTTCATGGCTACACCTTC | CASSTFFRTVHGYTF
NA | 13 | TRBJ2-3 | TRBV5-1 | TRBD1 | TGCGCCAGCAGCTCACAGGGGACAGATACGCAGTATTTT | CASSSQGTDTQYF
NA | 14 | TRBJ2-7 | TRBV10-3 | TRBD2 | TGTGCCATCAGTATTAGCGGGGGTTCCTACGAGCAGTACTTC | CAISISGGSYEQYF
once | 14 | TRBJ2-3 | TRBV5-1 | TRBD2 | TGCGCCAGCAGCGCACTAGCGGTACGAGATACGCAGTATTTT | CASSALAVRDTQYF
once | 16 | TRBJ1-2 | TRBV7-8 | NA | TGTGCCAGCAGCCCCATGGGGGCGAGTGTCCCAAGTGGCTACACCTTC | CASSPMGASVPSGYTF
NA | 16 | TRBJ2-5 | TRBV6-5 | NA | TGTGCCAGCAGTTACTCTGGATTGACTTGGGCACAGACCCAGTACTTC | CASSYSGLTWAQTQYF
NA | 14 | TRBJ2-7 | TRBV2 | TRBD1 | TGTGCCAGCAAATGGACAGGCCTCTCCTACGAGCAGTACTTC | CASKWTGLSYEQYF
NA | 14 | TRBJ2-5 | TRBV5-1 | NA | TGCGCCAGCAGCTTGTCAGGGAACCAAGAGACCCAGTACTTC | CASSLSGNQETQYF
NA | 14 | TRBJ2-7 | TRBV28 | TRBD1 | TGTGCCAGCAGTGCGACAGGGCACTCCTACGAGCAGTACTTC | CASSATGHSYEQYF
once | 14 | TRBJ2-2 | TRBV6-4 | TRBD1 | TGTGCCAGCAGGAAAGACAGGGCCACCGGGGAGCTGTTTTTT | CASRKDRATGELFF
NA | 17 | TRBJ2-7 | TRBV13 | TRBD2 | TGTGCCAGCAGCTCCCGCCCGGGACTAGCGGGGGACTACGAGCAGTACTTC | CASSSRPGLAGDYEQYF
few | 11 | TRBJ1-4 | TRBV19 | NA | TGTGCCAGTAGTGAGAGCGGGGGACTGTTTTTT | CASSESGGLFF
NA | 15 | TRBJ2-3 | TRBV7-6 | NA | TGTGCCAGCAGCGTCGCGCGGGGGCGGGCAGATACGCAGTATTTT | CASSVARGRADTQYF
once | 13 | TRBJ2-7 | TRBV30 | TRBD2 | TGTGCCTGGATGCGGGGGGGCCCCTACGAGCAGTACTTC | CAWMRGGPYEQYF
NA | 17 | TRBJ1-6 | TRBV30 | NA | TGTGCCTGGAGTTCTTTGGCGGGGAGCTCCTATAATTCACCCCTCCACTTT | CAWSSLAGSSYNSPLHF
once | 14 | TRBJ2-7 | TRBV19 | TRBD1 | TGTGCCAGTAGTATGGGACAGGGGAGCGACGAGCAGTACTTC | CASSMGQGSDEQYF
NA | 12 | TRBJ1-1 | TRBV28 | TRBD1 | TGTGCCAGCAGTTTAAGGACAGGATTGGCTTTCTTT | CASSLRTGLAFF
NA | 17 | TRBJ2-1 | TRBV9 | NA | TGTGCCAGCAGCGTAGCCAGCGGGCCTTGGGGGAACGGTGAGCAGTTCTTC | CASSVASGPWGNGEQFF
once | 13 | TRBJ1-2 | TRBV18 | NA | TGTGCCAGCTCGCAGGGCGTAGAATATGGCTACACCTTC | CASSQGVEYGYTF
NA | 15 | TRBJ1-4 | TRBV5-1 | TRBD1 | TGCGCCAGCAGCGCTGGACAGGGAGTGTTTGAAAAACTGTTTTTT | CASSAGQGVFEKLFF
NA | 16 | TRBJ1-4 | TRBV7-2 | NA | TGTGCCAGCAGCTTAGTAAAGGTTTCAACTAATGAAAAACTGTTTTTT | CASSLVKVSTNEKLFF
NA | 16 | TRBJ2-1 | TRBV9 | NA | TGTGCCAGCAGCGTAGCGGGCGACAAATTCAACAATGAGCAGTTCTTC | CASSVAGDKFNNEQFF
NA | 16 | TRBJ2-2 | TRBV11-2 | NA | TGTGCCAGCAGCTTCCTTACAGAATCCGGGTCCGGGGAGCTGTTTTTT | CASSFLTESGSGELFF
NA | 15 | TRBJ2-1 | TRBV6-5 | TRBD2 | TGTGCCAGCAGTCGTAGCGGGAGCTCCTACAATGAGCAGTTCTTC | CASSRSGSSYNEQFF
once | 15 | TRBJ2-1 | TRBV9 | NA | TGTGCCAGCAGCGGCGACACTGGACTCTACAATGAGCAGTTCTTC | CASSGDTGLYNEQFF
NA | 14 | TRBJ2-5 | TRBV5-1 | TRBD2 | TGCGCCAGCTCCCCCCTGGGACTAGGAGAGACCCAGTACTTC | CASSPLGLGETQYF